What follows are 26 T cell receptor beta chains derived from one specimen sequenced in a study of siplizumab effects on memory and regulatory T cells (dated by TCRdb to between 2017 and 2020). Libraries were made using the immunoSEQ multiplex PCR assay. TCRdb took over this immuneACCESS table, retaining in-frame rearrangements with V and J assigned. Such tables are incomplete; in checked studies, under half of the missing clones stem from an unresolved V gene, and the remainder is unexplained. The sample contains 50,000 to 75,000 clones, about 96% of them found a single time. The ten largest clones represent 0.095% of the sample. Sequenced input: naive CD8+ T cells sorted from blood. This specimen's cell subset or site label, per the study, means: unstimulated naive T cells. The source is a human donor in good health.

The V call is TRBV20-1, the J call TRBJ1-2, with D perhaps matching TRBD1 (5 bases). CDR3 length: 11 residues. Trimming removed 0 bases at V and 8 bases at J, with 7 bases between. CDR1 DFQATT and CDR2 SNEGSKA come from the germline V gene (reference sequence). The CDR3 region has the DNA TGCAGTGCTAGAGAAGGGGAAGGCTACACCTTC. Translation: CSAREGEGYTF.

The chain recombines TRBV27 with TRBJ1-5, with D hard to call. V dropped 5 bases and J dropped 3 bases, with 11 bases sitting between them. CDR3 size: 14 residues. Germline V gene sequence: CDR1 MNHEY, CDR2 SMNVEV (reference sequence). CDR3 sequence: CASSHGRNNQPQHF. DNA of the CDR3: TGTGCCAGCAGTCACGGACGGAACAATCAGCCCCAGCATTTT.

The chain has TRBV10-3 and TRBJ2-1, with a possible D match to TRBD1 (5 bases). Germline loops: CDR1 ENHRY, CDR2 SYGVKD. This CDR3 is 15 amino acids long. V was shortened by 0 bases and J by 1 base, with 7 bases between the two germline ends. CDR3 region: CAISESPGSYNEQFF. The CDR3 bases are TGTGCCATCAGTGAGTCACCAGGGTCCTACAATGAGCAGTTCTTC.

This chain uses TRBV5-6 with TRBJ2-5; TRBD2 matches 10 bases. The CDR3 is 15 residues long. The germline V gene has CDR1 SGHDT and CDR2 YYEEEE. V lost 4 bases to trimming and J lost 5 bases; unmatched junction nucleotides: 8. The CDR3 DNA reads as TGTGCCAGCAGCCGAAGCGGGGGGGCCGGTGAGACCCAGTACTTC. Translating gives CASSRSGGAGETQYF.

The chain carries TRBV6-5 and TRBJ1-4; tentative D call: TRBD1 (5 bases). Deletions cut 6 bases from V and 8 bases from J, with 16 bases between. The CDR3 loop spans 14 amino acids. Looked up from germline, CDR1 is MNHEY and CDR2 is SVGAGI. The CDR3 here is CASRGDVFIEKLFF. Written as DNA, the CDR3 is TGTGCCAGCAGGGGGGACGTGTTTATCGAAAAACTGTTTTTT.

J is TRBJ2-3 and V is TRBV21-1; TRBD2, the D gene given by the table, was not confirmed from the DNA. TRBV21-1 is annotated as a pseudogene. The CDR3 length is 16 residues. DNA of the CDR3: TGTGCCAGCAGCCCCGAGCCCCTAGCGGAGGCAGATACGCAGTATTTT. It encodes CASSPEPLAEADTQYF.

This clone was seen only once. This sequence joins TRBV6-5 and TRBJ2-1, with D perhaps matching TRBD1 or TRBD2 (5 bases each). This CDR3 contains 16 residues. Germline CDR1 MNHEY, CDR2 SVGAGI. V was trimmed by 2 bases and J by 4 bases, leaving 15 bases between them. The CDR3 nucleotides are TGTGCCAGCAGTTACACCGACCGGGACCCATACAATGAGCAGTTCTTC. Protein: CASSYTDRDPYNEQFF.

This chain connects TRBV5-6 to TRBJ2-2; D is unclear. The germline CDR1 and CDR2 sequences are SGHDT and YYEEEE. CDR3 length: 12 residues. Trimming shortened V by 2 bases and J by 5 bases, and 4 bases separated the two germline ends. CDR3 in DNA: TGTGCCAGCAGCTTATTTACCGGGGAGCTGTTTTTT. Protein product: CASSLFTGELFF. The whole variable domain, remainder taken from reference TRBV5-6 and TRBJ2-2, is DAGVTQSPTHLIKTRGQQVTLRCSPKSGHDTVSWYQQALGQGPQFIFQYYEEEERQRGNFPDRFSGHQFPNYSSELNVNALLLGDSALYLCASSLFTGELFFGEGSRLTVL.

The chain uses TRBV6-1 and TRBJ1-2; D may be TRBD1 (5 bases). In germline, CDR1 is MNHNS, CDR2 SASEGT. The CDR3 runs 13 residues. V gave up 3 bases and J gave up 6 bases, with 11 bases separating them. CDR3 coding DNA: TGTGCCAGCAGTGATCGAGGGGAGGATGGCTACACCTTC. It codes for CASSDRGEDGYTF.

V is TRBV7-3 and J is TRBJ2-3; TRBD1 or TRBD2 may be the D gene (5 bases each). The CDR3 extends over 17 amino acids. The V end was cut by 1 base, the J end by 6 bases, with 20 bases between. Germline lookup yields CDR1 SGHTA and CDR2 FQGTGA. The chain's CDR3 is CASSLNPGAANGDTQYF. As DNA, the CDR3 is TGTGCCAGCAGCTTAAATCCCGGGGCGGCCAATGGGGATACGCAGTATTTT.

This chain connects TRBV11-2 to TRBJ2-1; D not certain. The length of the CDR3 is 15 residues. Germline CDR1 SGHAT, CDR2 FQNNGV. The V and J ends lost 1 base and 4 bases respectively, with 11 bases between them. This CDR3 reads CASSLAPLEYNEQFF. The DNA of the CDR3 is TGTGCCAGCAGCTTAGCCCCTCTGGAGTACAATGAGCAGTTCTTC.

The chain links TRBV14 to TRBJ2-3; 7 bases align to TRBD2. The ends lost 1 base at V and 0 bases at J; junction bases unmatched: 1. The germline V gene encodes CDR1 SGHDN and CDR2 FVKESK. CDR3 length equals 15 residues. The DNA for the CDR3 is TGTGCCAGCAGCCAAGCACTAGCGAGCACAGATACGCAGTATTTT. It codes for CASSQALASTDTQYF.

Here the CDR3 DNA reads TGTGCCAGTAGTATTTATGCTGAAGCTTTCTTT. Translation gives CASSIYAEAFF. The chain recombines TRBV19 with TRBJ1-1; D gene unclear. Per germline, CDR1 LNHDA and CDR2 SQIVND (reference sequence). V lost 3 bases and J lost 6, with 5 bases in between. The CDR3 spans 11 residues.

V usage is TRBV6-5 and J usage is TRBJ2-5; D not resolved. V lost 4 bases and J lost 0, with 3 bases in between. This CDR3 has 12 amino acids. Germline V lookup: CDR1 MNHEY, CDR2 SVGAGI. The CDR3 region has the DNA TGTGCCAGCAGTTCCTACCAAGAGACCCAGTACTTC. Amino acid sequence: CASSSYQETQYF.

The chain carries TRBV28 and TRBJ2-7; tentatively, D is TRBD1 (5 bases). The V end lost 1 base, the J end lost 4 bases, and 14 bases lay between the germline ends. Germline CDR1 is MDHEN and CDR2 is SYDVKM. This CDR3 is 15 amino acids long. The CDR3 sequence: CASSLYQGLGYEQYF. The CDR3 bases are TGTGCCAGCAGTTTATACCAGGGTTTAGGGTACGAGCAGTACTTC.

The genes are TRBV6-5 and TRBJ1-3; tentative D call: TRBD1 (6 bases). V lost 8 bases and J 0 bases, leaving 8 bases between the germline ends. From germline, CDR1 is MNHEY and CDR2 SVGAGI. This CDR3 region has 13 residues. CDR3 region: CASRDNSGNTIYF. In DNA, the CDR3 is TGTGCCAGCCGGGACAACTCTGGAAACACCATATATTTT.

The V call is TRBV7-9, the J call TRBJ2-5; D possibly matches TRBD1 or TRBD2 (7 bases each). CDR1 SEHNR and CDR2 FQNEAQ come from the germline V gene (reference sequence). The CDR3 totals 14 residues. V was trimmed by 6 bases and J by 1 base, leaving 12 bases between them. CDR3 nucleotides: TGTGCCAGCAGACCAGGGGGGGTCCAAGAGACCCAGTACTTC. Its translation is CASRPGGVQETQYF. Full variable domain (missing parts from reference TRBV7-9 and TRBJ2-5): DTGVSQNPRHKITKRGQNVTFRCDPISEHNRLYWYRQTLGQGPEFLTYFQNEAQLEKSRLLSDRFSAERPKGSFSTLEIQRTEQGDSAMYLCASRPGGVQETQYFGPGTRLLVL.

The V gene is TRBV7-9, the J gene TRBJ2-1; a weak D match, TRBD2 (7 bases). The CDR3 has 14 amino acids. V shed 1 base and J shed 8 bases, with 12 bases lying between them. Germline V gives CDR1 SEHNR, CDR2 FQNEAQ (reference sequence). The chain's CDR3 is CASSLGGGLHEQFF. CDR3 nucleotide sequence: TGTGCCAGCAGCTTAGGGGGGGGCCTCCATGAGCAGTTCTTC.

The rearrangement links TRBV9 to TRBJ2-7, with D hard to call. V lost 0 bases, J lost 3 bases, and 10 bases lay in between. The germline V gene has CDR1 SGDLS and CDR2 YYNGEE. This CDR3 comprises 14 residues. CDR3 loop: CASSVGVGYYEQYF. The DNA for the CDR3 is TGTGCCAGCAGCGTAGGGGTTGGGTACTACGAGCAGTACTTC.

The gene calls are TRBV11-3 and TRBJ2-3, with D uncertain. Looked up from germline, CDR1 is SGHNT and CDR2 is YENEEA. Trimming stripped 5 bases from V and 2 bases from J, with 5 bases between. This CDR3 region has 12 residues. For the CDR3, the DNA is TGTGCCAGCAGCCCTACCACAGATACGCAGTATTTT. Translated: CASSPTTDTQYF.

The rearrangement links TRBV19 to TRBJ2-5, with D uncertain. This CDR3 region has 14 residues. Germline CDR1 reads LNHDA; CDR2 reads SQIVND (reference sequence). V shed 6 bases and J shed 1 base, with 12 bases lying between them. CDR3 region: CASSVELGQETQYF. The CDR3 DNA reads TGTGCCAGTAGCGTAGAGTTGGGCCAAGAGACCCAGTACTTC.

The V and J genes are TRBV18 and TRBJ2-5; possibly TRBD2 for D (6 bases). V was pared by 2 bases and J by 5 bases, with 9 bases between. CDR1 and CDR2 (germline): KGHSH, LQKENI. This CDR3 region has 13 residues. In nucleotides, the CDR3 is TGTGCCAGCTCACCAGGCGGGGTGGAGACCCAGTACTTC. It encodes CASSPGGVETQYF.

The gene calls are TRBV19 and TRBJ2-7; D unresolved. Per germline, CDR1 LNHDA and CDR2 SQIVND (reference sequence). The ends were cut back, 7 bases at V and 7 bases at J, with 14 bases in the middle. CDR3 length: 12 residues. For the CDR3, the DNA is TGTGCCAGTAACCCTCGGGCGAAGGAGCAGTACTTC. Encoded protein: CASNPRAKEQYF.

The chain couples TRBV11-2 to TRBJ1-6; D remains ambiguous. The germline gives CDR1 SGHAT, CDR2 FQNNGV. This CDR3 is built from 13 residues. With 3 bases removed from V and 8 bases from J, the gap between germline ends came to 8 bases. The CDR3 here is CASSLGLDSPLHF. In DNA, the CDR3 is TGTGCCAGCAGCTTGGGGTTGGATTCACCCCTCCACTTT.

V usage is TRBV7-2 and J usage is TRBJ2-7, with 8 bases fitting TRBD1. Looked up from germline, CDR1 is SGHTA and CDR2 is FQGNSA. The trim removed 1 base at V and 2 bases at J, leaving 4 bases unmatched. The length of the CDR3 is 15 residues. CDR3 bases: TGTGCCAGCAGCTTAGAACCGGGACAGGCCTACGAGCAGTACTTC. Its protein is CASSLEPGQAYEQYF.

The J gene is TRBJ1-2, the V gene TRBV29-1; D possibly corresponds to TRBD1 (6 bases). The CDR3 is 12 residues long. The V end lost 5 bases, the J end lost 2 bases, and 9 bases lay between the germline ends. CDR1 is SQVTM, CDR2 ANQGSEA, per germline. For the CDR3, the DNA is TGCAGCGTTCCAGGGGTCAACTATGGCTACACCTTC. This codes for CSVPGVNYGYTF.